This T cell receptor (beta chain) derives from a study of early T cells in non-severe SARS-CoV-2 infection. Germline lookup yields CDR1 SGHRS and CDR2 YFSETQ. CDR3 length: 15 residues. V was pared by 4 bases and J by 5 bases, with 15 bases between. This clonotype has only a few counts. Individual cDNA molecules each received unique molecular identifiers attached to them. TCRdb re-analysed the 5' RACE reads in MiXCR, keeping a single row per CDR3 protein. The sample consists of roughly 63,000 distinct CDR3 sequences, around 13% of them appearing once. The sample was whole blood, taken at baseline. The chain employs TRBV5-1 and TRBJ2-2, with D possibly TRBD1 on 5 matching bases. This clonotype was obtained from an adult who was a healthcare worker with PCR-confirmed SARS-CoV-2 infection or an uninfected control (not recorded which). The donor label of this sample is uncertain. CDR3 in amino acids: CASSPEWGGTGELFF. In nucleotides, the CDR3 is TGCGCCAGCAGCCCCGAGTGGGGCGGTACCGGGGAGCTGTTTTTT.